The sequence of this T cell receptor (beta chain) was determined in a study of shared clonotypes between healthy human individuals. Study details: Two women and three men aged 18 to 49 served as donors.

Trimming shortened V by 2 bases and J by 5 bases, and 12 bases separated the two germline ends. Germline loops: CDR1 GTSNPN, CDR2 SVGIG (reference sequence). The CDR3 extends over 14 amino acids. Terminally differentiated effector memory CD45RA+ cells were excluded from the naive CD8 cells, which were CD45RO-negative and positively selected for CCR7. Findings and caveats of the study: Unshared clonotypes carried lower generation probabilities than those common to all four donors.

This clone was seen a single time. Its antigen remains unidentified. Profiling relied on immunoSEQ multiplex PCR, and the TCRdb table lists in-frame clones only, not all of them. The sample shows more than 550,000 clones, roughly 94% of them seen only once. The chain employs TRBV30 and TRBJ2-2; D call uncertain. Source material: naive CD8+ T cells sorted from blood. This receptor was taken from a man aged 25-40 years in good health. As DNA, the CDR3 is TGTGCCTGGAGTTTTTCAGGTTTAACCGGGGAGCTGTTTTTT. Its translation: CAWSFSGLTGELFF.